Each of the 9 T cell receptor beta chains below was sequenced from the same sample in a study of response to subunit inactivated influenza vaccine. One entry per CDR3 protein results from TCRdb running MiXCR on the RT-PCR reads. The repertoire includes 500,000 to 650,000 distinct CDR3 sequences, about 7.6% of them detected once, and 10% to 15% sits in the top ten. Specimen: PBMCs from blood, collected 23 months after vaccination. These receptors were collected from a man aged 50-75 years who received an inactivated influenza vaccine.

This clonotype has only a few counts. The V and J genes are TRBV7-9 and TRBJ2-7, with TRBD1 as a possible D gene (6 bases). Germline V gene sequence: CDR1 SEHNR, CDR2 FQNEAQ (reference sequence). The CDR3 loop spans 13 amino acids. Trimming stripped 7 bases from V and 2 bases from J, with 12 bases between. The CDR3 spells CASNFAGAYEQYF. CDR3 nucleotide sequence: TGTGCCAGCAATTTTGCAGGGGCCTACGAGCAGTACTTC.

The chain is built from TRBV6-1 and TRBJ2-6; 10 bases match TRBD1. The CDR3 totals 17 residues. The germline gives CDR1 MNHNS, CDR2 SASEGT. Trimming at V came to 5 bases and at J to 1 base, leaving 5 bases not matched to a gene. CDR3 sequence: CASSQGTGESGANVLTF. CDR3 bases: TGTGCCAGCAGTCAAGGGACAGGGGAGTCTGGGGCCAACGTCCTGACTTTC.

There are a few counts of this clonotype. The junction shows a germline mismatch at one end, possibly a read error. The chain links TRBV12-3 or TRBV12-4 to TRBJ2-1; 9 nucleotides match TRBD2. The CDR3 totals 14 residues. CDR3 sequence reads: CASNPSLGREGPVF. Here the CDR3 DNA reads TGTGCCAGCAACCCCTCATTGGGGCGGGAGGGCCCAGTCTTC.

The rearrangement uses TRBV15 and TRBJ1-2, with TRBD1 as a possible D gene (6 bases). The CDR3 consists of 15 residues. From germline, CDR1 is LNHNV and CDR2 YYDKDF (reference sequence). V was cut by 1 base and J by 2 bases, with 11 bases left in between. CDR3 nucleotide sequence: TGTGCCACCAGCAGAGTCCCGGGGGCCAACTATGGCTACACCTTC. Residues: CATSRVPGANYGYTF.

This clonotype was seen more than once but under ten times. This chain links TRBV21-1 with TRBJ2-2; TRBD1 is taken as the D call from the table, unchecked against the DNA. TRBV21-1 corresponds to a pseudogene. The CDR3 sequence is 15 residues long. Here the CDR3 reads CASTMDRGHTGELFF. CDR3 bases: TGTGCCAGCACCATGGACAGGGGGCACACCGGGGAGCTGTTTTTT.

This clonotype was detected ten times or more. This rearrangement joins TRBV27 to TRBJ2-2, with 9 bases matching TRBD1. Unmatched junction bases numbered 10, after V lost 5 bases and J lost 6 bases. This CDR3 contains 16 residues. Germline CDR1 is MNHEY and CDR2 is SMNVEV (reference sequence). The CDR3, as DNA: TGTGCCAGCAGTCCCTCGGACAGGGGAAGATCCGGGGAGCTGTTTTTT. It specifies CASSPSDRGRSGELFF.

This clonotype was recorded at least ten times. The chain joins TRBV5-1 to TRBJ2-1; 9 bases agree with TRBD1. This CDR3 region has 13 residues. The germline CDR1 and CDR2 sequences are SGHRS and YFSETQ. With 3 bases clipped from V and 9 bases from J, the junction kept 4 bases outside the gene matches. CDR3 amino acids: CASSWTGEGEQFF. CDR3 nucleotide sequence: TGCGCCAGCAGCTGGACAGGGGAGGGTGAGCAGTTCTTC.

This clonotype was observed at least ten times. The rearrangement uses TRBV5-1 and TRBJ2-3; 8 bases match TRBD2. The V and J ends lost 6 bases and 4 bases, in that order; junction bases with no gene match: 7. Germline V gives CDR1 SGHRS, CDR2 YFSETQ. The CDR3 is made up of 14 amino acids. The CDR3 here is CASMPGGPADTQYF. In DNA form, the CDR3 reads TGCGCCAGCATGCCGGGGGGGCCCGCAGATACGCAGTATTTT.

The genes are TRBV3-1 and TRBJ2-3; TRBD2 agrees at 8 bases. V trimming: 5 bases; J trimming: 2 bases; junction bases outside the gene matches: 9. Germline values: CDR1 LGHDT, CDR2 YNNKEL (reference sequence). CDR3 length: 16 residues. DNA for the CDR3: TGTGCCAGCAGCGAAGCCGCGACTAGCGCCACAGATACGCAGTATTTT. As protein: CASSEAATSATDTQYF.